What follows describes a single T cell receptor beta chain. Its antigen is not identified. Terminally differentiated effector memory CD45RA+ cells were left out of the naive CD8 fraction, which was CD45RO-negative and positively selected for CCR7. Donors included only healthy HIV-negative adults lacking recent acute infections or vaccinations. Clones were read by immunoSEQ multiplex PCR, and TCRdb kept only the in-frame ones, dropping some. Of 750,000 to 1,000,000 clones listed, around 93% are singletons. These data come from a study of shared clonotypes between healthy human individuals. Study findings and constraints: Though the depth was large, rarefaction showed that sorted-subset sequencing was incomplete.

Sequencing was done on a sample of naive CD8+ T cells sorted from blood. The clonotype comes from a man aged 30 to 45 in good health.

The CDR3 DNA sequence: TGTGCCAGCAGTTCCCGTAGCGGGCAAACGAACACCGGGGAGCTGTTTTTT. Amino acids: CASSSRSGQTNTGELFF. This chain connects TRBV27 to TRBJ2-2; 7 bases match TRBD2. V shed 4 bases, J shed 0 bases, and the junction held 8 bases outside the gene matches. CDR1 is MNHEY and CDR2 is SMNVEV in the germline V gene (reference sequence). The CDR3 runs 17 residues.